This TCR beta chain was identified in a study of graft-versus-host responses after intestinal transplantation. Points from the study as a whole: Elevated graft-versus-host to host-versus-graft clonal ratios in allografts were recorded for patients with graft-donor T cell macrochimerism.

Germline loops: CDR1 SGHRS, CDR2 YFSETQ. The CDR3 sequence is 14 residues long. V shed 4 bases and J shed 4 bases, with 14 bases lying between them. A single count supports this clone. Its antigen is unidentified. Measured with immunoSEQ multiplex PCR; TCRdb has only the in-frame clones, and not every one. Of about 25,000 clones listed, around 94% are singletons. The source is a human patient who received an intestinal transplant, so some T cells may come from the graft donor. V is TRBV5-1 and J is TRBJ1-2, with D possibly TRBD1 on 5 matching bases. The sequenced sample was PBMCs, obtained nearly 31 days after intestinal transplant. CDR3 residues: CASSPSGTAYGYTF. The CDR3 DNA reads as TGCGCCAGCAGCCCATCCGGGACGGCCTATGGCTACACCTTC.